This T cell receptor beta chain derives from a study of blood T cell repertoires in COVID-19. Participants were aged 18 to 89 years from 20 to 30 US areas. A COVID-19 case was met by exposed participants within 2 weeks before study entry. CDR3 size: 13 residues. Germline V gives CDR1 SNHLY, CDR2 FYNNEI. Trimming stripped 6 bases from V and 4 bases from J, with 13 bases between. The table came from immunoSEQ multiplex PCR; TCRdb's copy has only in-frame clones and leaves some out. The sample includes about 350,000 clones, 88% seen only once; the top ten take approximately 1%. This receptor was obtained from a woman aged 25 to 39 who had been exposed to COVID-19. The chain has TRBV2 and TRBJ2-7, with TRBD1 as a possible D gene (6 bases). Sequences were obtained from PBMCs or T cells enriched from blood (not recorded which). The CDR3: CASRQGAGYEQYF. CDR3 DNA: TGTGCCAGCAGACAGGGAGCAGGGTACGAGCAGTACTTC.